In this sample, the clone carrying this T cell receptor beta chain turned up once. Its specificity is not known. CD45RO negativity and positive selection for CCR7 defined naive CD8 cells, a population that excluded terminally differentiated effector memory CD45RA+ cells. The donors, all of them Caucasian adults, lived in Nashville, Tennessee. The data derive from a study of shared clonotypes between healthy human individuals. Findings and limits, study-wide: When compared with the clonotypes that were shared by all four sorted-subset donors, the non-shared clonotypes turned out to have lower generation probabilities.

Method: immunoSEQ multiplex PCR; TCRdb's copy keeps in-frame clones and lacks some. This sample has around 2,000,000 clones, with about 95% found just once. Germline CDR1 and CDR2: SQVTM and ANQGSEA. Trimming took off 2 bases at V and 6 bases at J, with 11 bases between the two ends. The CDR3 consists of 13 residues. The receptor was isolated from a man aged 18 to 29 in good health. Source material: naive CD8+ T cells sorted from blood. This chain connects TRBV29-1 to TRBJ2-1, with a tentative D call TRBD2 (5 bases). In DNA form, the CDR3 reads TGCAGCGTTGAACGGGATCCCGGCAATGAGCAGTTCTTC. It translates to CSVERDPGNEQFF.